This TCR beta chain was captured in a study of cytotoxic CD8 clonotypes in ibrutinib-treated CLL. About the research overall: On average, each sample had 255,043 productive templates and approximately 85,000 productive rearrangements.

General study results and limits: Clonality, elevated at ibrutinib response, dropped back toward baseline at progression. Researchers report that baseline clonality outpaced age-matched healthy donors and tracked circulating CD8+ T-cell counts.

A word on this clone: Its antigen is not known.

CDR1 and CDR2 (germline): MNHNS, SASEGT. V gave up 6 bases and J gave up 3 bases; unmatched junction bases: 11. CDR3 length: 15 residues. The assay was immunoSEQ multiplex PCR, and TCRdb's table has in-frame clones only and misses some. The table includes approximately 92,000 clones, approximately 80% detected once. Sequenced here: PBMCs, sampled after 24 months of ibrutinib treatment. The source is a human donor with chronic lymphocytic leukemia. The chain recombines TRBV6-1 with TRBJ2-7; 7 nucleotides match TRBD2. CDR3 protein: CASSRRTSGDYEQYF. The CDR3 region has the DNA TGTGCCAGCAGCCGCCGGACTAGTGGGGACTACGAGCAGTACTTC.